The 3 T cell receptor beta chains listed next were all sequenced from one sample in a study of blood T cell repertoires in COVID-19. Here immunoSEQ multiplex PCR was the method, and the copy in TCRdb shows in-frame clones only, minus some. The sample has over 120,000 clones, 65% to 80% seen once. Sequenced: peripheral blood. The receptor set was obtained from a woman in her fifties or sixties with acute or convalescent COVID-19.

The chain carries TRBV5-1 and TRBJ1-4; tentatively, D is TRBD1 (5 bases). V lost 5 bases and J 0 bases, leaving 8 bases between the germline ends. The CDR3 runs 14 residues. Per germline, CDR1 SGHRS and CDR2 YFSETQ. DNA of the CDR3: TGCGCCAGCAGACAGGTCTCAACTAATGAAAAACTGTTTTTT. The encoded protein is CASRQVSTNEKLFF.

The gene calls are TRBV11-2 and TRBJ2-1, with 9 nucleotides matching TRBD2. The CDR3 consists of 15 residues. From germline, CDR1 is SGHAT and CDR2 FQNNGV. Trimming removed 4 bases from V and 9 bases from J; junction bases left unmatched: 10. The CDR3 DNA sequence: TGTGCCAGCAGCTACGGGGCGGGAGGGTTCGGTGAGCAGTTCTTC. Protein product: CASSYGAGGFGEQFF.

The chain is built from TRBV7-9 and TRBJ1-2; 8 nucleotides match TRBD1. The germline V gene encodes CDR1 SEHNR and CDR2 FQNEAQ (reference sequence). The ends lost 1 base at V and 10 bases at J; junction bases unmatched: 2. The CDR3 is 12 residues long. CDR3: CASSLEDRDYTF. The CDR3 region has the DNA TGTGCCAGCAGCTTAGAGGACAGGGACTACACCTTC.